This T cell receptor (beta chain) was recorded in a study of blood T cell repertoires in COVID-19. Overall study: Italy, Spain and the United States were the sources of the convalescent and acute COVID-19 samples.

Original data processing: Researchers report that nucleated cell counts were estimated from reference gene primer amplification. TCRdb keeps only in-frame clones here, not all; method: immunoSEQ multiplex PCR. The V and J calls and clone size were taken over from that table, and D and trimming were inferred from the DNA. The data hold some 530,000 clones, with about nine tenths observed a single time. Participant age was roughly 18 to 90 years, and participants resided in fewer than 30 US areas. Resolution of symptoms, clearance, or two negative PCRs was present in recovered Cohort 3 donors. In germline, CDR1 is SNHLY, CDR2 FYNNEI. The length of the CDR3 is 16 residues. Trimming cost V 3 bases and J 6 bases; bases outside gene matches: 6.

This TCR came from a woman aged 60-75 years who had recovered from COVID-19. The genes are TRBV2 and TRBJ1-6; 9 bases match TRBD1. The material sequenced was PBMCs or T cells enriched from blood (not recorded which). The chain's CDR3 is CASSELQGAGNSPLHF. As DNA, the CDR3 is TGTGCCAGCAGTGAGCTACAGGGGGCTGGTAATTCACCCCTCCACTTT.